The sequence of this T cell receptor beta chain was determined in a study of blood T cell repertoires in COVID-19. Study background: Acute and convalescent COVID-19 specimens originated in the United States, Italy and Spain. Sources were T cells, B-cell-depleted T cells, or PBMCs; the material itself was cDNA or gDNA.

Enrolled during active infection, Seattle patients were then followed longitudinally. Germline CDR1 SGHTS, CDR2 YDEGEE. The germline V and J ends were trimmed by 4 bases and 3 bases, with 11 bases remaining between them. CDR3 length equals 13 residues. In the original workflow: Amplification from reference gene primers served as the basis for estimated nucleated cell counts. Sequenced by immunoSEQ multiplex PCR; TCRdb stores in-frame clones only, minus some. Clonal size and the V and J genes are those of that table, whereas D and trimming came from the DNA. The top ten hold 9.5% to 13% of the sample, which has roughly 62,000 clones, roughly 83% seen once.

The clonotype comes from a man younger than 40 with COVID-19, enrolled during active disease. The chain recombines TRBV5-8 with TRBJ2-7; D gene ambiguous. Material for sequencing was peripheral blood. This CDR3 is CASSTRDNYEQYF. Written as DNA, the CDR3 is TGTGCCAGCAGCACCAGAGACAACTACGAGCAGTACTTC.